Listed here are 23 T cell receptor beta chains from one sample, sequenced in a study of blood T cell repertoires in COVID-19. This table comes from immunoSEQ multiplex PCR, and its TCRdb copy is limited to in-frame clones, with some not included. The sample shows about 93,000 clones, around 90% of them seen only once. The sequenced material came from peripheral blood. Source of these receptors: a man in his fifties or sixties with COVID-19, enrolled during active disease.

J is TRBJ2-7 and V is TRBV13; D call uncertain. Germline CDR1 PRHDT, CDR2 FYEKMQ (reference sequence). The CDR3 spans 15 residues. Trimming stripped 5 bases from V and 5 bases from J, with 19 bases between. The CDR3 region has the DNA TGTGCCAGCAGCCCTCCGGGTCCCACATATGACGAGCAGTACTTC. Translation: CASSPPGPTYDEQYF.

The chain joins TRBV19 to TRBJ1-2, with 9 bases identical to TRBD1. The V gene's germline CDR1 is LNHDA and CDR2 SQIVND (reference sequence). V trimming: 6 bases; J trimming: 4 bases; junction bases outside the gene matches: 3. The CDR3 covers 13 residues. In nucleotides, the CDR3 is TGTGCCAGTAGGGACAGGGGTACCTATGGCTACACCTTC. Protein product: CASRDRGTYGYTF.

This clone was found once. This sequence joins TRBV27 and TRBJ1-2; D is ambiguous. Germline V lookup: CDR1 MNHEY, CDR2 SMNVEV (reference sequence). CDR3 length: 14 amino acids. Deletions cut 4 bases from V and 6 bases from J, with 15 bases between. Here the CDR3 reads CASSSIGVSDGYTF. DNA of the CDR3: TGTGCCAGCAGTTCGATCGGGGTGTCGGATGGCTACACCTTC.

This chain connects TRBV5-1 to TRBJ2-1, with TRBD2 matching 9 bases. This CDR3 is 16 amino acids long. The germline gives CDR1 SGHRS, CDR2 YFSETQ. After removal of 0 bases from V and 4 bases from J, the junction contained 5 bases not matched to a gene. The DNA of the CDR3 is TGCGCCAGCAGCTTGGGAGTTAGCGGGGGATACAATGAGCAGTTCTTC. Its protein is CASSLGVSGGYNEQFF.

The chain is built from TRBV5-6 and TRBJ1-4; D not resolved. The CDR3 is 13 residues long. V lost 5 bases and J 8 bases, leaving 13 bases between the germline ends. In germline, CDR1 is SGHDT, CDR2 YYEEEE. The CDR3 DNA is TGTGCCAGCAGAATCCGGACTGTCGAAAAACTGTTTTTT. It specifies CASRIRTVEKLFF.

The genes are TRBV3-1 (or the pseudogene TRBV3-2) and TRBJ2-3, with 14 bases lining up with TRBD2. V was clipped by 4 bases and J by 5 bases; unmatched bases: 8. The CDR3 covers 17 residues. The germline gives CDR1 LGHDT, CDR2 YNNKEL (reference sequence). The CDR3 coding sequence is TGTGCCAGCAGCCTAGAGACTAGCGGGAGGGTGAAAGATACGCAGTATTTT. Its protein product is CASSLETSGRVKDTQYF.

The chain uses TRBV4-1 and TRBJ1-2; TRBD1 matches 7 bases. Per the germline V gene, CDR1 is MGHRA and CDR2 is YSYEKL. V dropped 0 bases and J dropped 5; count of bases not matched to a gene: 6. The CDR3 covers 15 residues. The DNA for the CDR3 is TGCGCCAGCAGCCAAGAAGGCAGGGGGTTATATGGCTACACCTTC. Its protein is CASSQEGRGLYGYTF.

This chain links TRBV5-6 with TRBJ2-1, with D possibly matching TRBD2 (6 bases). The CDR3 covers 12 residues. The V end lost 3 bases, the J end lost 6 bases, and 7 bases lay between the germline ends. From germline, CDR1 is SGHDT and CDR2 YYEEEE. The CDR3 is CASSWGLNEQFF. CDR3 bases: TGTGCCAGCAGCTGGGGACTCAATGAGCAGTTCTTC.

The chain couples TRBV4-2 to TRBJ2-5; perhaps TRBD2 as D (7 bases). Deletions cut 3 bases from V and 3 bases from J, with 11 bases between. CDR1 is LGHNA, CDR2 YNFKEQ, per germline. The CDR3 sequence is 14 residues long. CDR3 coding DNA: TGTGCCAGCAGCCAGGGGGGGCTTGAAGAGACCCAGTACTTC. Encoded protein: CASSQGGLEETQYF.

The V and J genes are TRBV7-8 and TRBJ1-4, with 11 bases that match TRBD1. Trimming removed 2 bases from V and 7 bases from J; junction bases left unmatched: 6. The CDR3 extends over 16 amino acids. In germline, CDR1 is SGHVS, CDR2 FQNEAQ. CDR3: CASSLRLGQGGEKLFF. CDR3 DNA sequence: TGTGCCAGCAGCTTAAGGCTGGGACAGGGGGGTGAAAAACTGTTTTTT.

The V gene is TRBV11-2, the J gene TRBJ2-2; the match to TRBD2 covers 8 bases. The CDR3 has 16 amino acids. Germline CDR1 is SGHAT and CDR2 is FQNNGV. Germline trimming cut 2 bases from V and 3 bases from J; bases unmatched to any gene: 5. The CDR3 nucleotides are TGTGCCAGCAGCTTAAGGCGGGAGGCTCACACCGGGGAGCTGTTTTTT. Protein: CASSLRREAHTGELFF.

CDR3 bases: TGTGCCAGTAGTATAGGGAGGGATGGAAACACCATATATTTT. Residues: CASSIGRDGNTIYF. V gene TRBV19 combines with J gene TRBJ1-3; D is uncertain. The CDR3 contains 14 residues. Deletions cut 1 base from V and 3 bases from J, with 7 bases between. Germline CDR1 is LNHDA and CDR2 is SQIVND (reference sequence).

This chain uses TRBV6-5 with TRBJ1-2, with TRBD1 matching over 11 bases. The CDR3 consists of 15 residues. Germline-derived CDR1 and CDR2 are MNHEY and SVGAGI. Losses at the gene ends were 2 bases for V and 4 bases for J; bases not matched to a gene: 3. CDR3 protein: CASSYVGQGAYGYTF. The DNA of the CDR3 is TGTGCCAGCAGTTACGTAGGACAGGGGGCCTATGGCTACACCTTC.

This clone was seen only a few times. The chain links TRBV30 to TRBJ2-3; 7 bases match TRBD2. J lost 1 base, V lost 3 bases, and 4 bases had no gene match. The CDR3 runs 14 residues. Germline V gene lookup returns CDR1 GTSNPN and CDR2 SVGIG (reference sequence). The CDR3 sequence is CAWRAGVGTDTQYF. CDR3 sequence (DNA): TGTGCCTGGAGGGCGGGGGTTGGCACAGATACGCAGTATTTT.

This chain links TRBV4-3 with TRBJ1-2; tentative D call: TRBD1 (6 bases). In germline, CDR1 is LGHNA, CDR2 YSLEER. The length of the CDR3 is 16 residues. Trimming cost V 2 bases and J 6 bases, with 19 bases left between them. CDR3 nucleotides: TGCGCCAGCAGCCAACATTTCCTAACAGGGTTGGATGGCTACACCTTC. This gives the protein CASSQHFLTGLDGYTF.

The chain couples TRBV28 to TRBJ2-1; 7 bases line up with TRBD2. Per germline, CDR1 MDHEN and CDR2 SYDVKM. J gave up 2 bases and V 2 bases, and 21 bases lay outside the gene matches. The length of the CDR3 is 21 residues. In DNA form, the CDR3 reads TGTGCCAGCAGTTTAGGGGTCGGGCGTTTGGCGGGAGTAGTAACCTACAATGAGCAGTTCTTC. Translating gives CASSLGVGRLAGVVTYNEQFF. Full variable domain (rest looked up from reference TRBV28 and TRBJ2-1): DVKVTQSSRYLVKRTGEKVFLECVQDMDHENMFWYRQDPGLGLRLIYFSYDVKMKEKGDIPEGYSVSREKKERFSLILESASTNQTSMYLCASSLGVGRLAGVVTYNEQFFGPGTRLTVL.

This clone is a singleton in its sample. This rearrangement joins TRBV19 to TRBJ2-5; 7 bases match TRBD2. Per germline, CDR1 LNHDA and CDR2 SQIVND (reference sequence). The V and J ends lost 6 bases and 7 bases, in that order; junction bases with no gene match: 14. The CDR3 runs to 15 residues. The CDR3 region is CASSTRDPGRVTQYF. In nucleotides, the CDR3 is TGTGCCAGTAGCACGAGGGACCCGGGGAGGGTGACCCAGTACTTC.

The J gene is TRBJ1-3, the V gene TRBV5-6, with TRBD1 matching over 7 bases. The J segment lost 4 bases and the V segment lost 3 bases, leaving 4 bases of the junction unmatched. This CDR3 comprises 14 residues. The germline V gene encodes CDR1 SGHDT and CDR2 YYEEEE. CDR3 DNA sequence: TGTGCCAGCAGCTACAGGGGTTCAGGAAACACCATATATTTT. Translating gives CASSYRGSGNTIYF.

The V gene is TRBV5-1, the J gene TRBJ2-2; 10 positions match TRBD2. The CDR3 runs to 17 residues. V was clipped by 4 bases and J by 4 bases; unmatched bases: 10. In germline, CDR1 is SGHRS, CDR2 YFSETQ. DNA of the CDR3: TGCGCCAGCAGCATAGCGGGAGGAGCTTCGGGCACCGGGGAGCTGTTTTTT. It is translated as CASSIAGGASGTGELFF.

This chain links TRBV24-1 with TRBJ1-5, with D possibly being TRBD1 (6 bases). CDR3 length: 12 amino acids. The germline gives CDR1 KGHDR, CDR2 SFDVKD. The V end lost 9 bases, the J end lost 6 bases, and 11 bases lay between the germline ends. CDR3 protein: CATSIRGQPQHF. CDR3 nucleotide sequence: TGTGCCACCTCGATCAGGGGTCAGCCCCAGCATTTT.

This clone was counted a single time. V and J are TRBV11-3 and TRBJ2-7, with D perhaps TRBD2 (6 bases). CDR1 is SGHNT and CDR2 is YENEEA in the germline V gene. The CDR3 runs 14 residues. The V and J ends lost 3 bases and 2 bases respectively, with 11 bases between them. The CDR3 sequence: CASSLSGETYEQYF. CDR3 nucleotides: TGTGCCAGCAGCTTGTCGGGGGAAACCTACGAGCAGTACTTC.

This sequence joins TRBV5-1 and TRBJ1-1, with D possibly TRBD1 on 5 matching bases. V lost 0 bases, J lost 0 bases, and 6 bases lay in between. The length of the CDR3 is 14 residues. The germline V gene has CDR1 SGHRS and CDR2 YFSETQ. CDR3 sequence (DNA): TGCGCCAGCAGCTTGGAGGGGATGAACACTGAAGCTTTCTTT. It specifies CASSLEGMNTEAFF.

The chain carries TRBV7-2 and TRBJ1-1; 10 bases line up with TRBD1. This CDR3 spans 16 amino acids. Germline V CDR1 and CDR2: SGHTA, FQGNSA. The ends lost 5 bases at V and 6 bases at J; junction bases unmatched: 12. Here the CDR3 DNA reads TGTGCCAGCAGCCCCACGGGGGACAGGGGCGGATCTGAAGCTTTCTTT. It yields the protein CASSPTGDRGGSEAFF.